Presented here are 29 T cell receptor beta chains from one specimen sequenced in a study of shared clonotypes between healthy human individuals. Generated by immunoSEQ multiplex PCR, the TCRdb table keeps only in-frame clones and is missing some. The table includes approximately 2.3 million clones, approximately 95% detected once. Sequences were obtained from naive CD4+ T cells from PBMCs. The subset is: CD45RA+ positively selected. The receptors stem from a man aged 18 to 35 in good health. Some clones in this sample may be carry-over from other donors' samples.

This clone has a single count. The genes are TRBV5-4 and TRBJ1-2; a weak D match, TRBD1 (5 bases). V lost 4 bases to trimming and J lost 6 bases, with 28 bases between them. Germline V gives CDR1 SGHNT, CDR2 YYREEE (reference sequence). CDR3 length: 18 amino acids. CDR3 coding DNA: TGTGCCAGCAGCAAGAACCTGGGACCCCCAAGGGAAGCGCATGGCTACACCTTC. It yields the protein CASSKNLGPPREAHGYTF.

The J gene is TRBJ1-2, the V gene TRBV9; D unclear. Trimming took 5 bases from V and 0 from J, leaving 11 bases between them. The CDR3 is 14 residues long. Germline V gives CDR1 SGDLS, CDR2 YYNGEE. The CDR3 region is CASSDFGTNYGYTF. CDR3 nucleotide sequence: TGTGCCAGCAGTGACTTTGGGACTAACTATGGCTACACCTTC.

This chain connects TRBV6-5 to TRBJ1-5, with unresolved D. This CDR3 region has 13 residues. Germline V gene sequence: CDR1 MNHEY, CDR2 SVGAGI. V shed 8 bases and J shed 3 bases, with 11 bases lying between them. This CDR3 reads CASSRATNQPQHF. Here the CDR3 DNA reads TGTGCCAGCTCGAGGGCGACCAATCAGCCCCAGCATTTT.

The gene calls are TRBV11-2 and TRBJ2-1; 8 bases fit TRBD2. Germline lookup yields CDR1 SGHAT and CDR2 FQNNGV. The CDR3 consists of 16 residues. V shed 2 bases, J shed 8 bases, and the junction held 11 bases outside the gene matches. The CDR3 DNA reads TGTGCCAGCAGCTTACACGGAGCGGGAGAATCGGATGAGCAGTTCTTC. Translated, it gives CASSLHGAGESDEQFF.

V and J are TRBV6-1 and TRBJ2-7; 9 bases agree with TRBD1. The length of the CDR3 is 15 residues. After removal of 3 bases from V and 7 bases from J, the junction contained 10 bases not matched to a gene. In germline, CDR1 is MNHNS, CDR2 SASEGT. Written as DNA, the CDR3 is TGTGCCAGCAGTGAGTTCGGACAGGGGATGTCTGAGCAGTACTTC. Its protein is CASSEFGQGMSEQYF.

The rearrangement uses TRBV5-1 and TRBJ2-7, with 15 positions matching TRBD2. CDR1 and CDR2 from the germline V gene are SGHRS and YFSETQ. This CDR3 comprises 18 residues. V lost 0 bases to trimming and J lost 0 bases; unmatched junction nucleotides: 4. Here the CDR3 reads CASSLGGLAGGLSYEQYF. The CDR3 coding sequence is TGCGCCAGCAGCTTGGGGGGACTAGCGGGAGGACTCTCCTACGAGCAGTACTTC.

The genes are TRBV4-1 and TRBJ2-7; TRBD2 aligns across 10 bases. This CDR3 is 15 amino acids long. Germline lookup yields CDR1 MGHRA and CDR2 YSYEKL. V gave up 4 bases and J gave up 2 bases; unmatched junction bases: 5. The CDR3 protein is CASSRGLATAYEQYF. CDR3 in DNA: TGCGCCAGCAGCCGGGGACTAGCGACGGCCTACGAGCAGTACTTC.

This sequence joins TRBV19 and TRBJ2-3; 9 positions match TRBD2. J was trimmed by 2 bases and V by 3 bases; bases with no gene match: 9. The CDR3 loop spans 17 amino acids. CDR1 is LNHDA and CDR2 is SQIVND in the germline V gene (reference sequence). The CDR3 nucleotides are TGTGCCAGTAGTATGTCCCTTCTAGCGGGATACACAGATACGCAGTATTTT. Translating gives CASSMSLLAGYTDTQYF.

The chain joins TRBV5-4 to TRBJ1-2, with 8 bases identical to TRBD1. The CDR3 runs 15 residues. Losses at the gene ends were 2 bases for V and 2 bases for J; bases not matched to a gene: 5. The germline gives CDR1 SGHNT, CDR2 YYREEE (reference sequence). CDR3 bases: TGTGCCAGCAGCTTAGGACAGGGAACCAACTATGGCTACACCTTC. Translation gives CASSLGQGTNYGYTF.

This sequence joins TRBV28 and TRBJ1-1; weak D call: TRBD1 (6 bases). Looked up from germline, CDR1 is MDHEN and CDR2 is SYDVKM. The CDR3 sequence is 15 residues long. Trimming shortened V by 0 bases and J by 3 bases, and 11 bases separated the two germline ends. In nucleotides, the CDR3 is TGTGCCAGCAGTTTATGGGGGGCGCAGGACACTGAAGCTTTCTTT. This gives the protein CASSLWGAQDTEAFF.

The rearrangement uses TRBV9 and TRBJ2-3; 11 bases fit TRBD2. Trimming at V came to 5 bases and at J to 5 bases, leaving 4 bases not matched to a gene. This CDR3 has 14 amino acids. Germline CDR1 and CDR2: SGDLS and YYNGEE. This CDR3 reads CASSNSGREDTQYF. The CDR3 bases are TGTGCCAGCAGTAATAGCGGGAGGGAAGATACGCAGTATTTT.

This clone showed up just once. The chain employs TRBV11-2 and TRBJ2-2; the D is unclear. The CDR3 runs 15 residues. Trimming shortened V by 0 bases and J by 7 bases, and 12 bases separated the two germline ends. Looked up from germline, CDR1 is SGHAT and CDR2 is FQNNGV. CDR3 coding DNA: TGTGCCAGCAGCTTAGATCTCTTGAATCTCGGGGAGCTGTTTTTT. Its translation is CASSLDLLNLGELFF.

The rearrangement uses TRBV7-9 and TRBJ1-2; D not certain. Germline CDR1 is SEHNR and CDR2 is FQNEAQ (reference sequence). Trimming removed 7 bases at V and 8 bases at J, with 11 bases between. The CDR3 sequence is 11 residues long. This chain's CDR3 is CASTANGGYTF. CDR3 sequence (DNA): TGTGCCAGCACCGCAAATGGGGGCTACACCTTC.

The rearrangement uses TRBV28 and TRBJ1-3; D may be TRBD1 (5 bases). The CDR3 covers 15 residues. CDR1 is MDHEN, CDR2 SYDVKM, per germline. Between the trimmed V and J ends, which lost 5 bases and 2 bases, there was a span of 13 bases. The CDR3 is CASSKPGGTGNTIYF. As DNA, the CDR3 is TGTGCCAGCAGTAAACCTGGGGGGACTGGAAACACCATATATTTT.

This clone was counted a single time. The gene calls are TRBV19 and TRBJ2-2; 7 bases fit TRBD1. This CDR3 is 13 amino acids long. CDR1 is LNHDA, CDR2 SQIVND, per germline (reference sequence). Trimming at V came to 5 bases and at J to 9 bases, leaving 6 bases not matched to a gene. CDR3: CASSSTGVRELFF. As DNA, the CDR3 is TGTGCCAGTAGTTCCACAGGGGTTCGGGAGCTGTTTTTT.

The CDR3 DNA follows: TGTGCCAGCAGCAACCCCAAGGCAGGGGGGAACATTCAGTACTTC. It specifies CASSNPKAGGNIQYF. This chain connects TRBV5-8 to TRBJ2-4, with D possibly being TRBD1 (7 bases). CDR3 length: 15 residues. V lost 4 bases and J lost 7, with 18 bases in between. Germline-derived CDR1 and CDR2 are SGHTS and YDEGEE.

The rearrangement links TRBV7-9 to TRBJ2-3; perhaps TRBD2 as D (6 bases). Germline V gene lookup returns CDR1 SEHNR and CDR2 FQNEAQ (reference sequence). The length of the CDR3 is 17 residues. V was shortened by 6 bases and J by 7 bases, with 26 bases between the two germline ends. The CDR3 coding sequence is TGTGCCAGCAGGCAGAACGCCCCTAGCGAGGGTGGTTATACGCAGTATTTT. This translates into CASRQNAPSEGGYTQYF.

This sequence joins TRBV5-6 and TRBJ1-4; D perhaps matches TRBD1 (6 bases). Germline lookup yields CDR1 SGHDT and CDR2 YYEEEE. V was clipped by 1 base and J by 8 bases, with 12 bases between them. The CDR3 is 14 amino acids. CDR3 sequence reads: CASSLTGTREKLFF. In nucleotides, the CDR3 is TGTGCCAGCAGCTTGACAGGGACCAGGGAAAAACTGTTTTTT. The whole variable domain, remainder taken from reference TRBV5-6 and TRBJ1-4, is DAGVTQSPTHLIKTRGQQVTLRCSPKSGHDTVSWYQQALGQGPQFIFQYYEEEERQRGNFPDRFSGHQFPNYSSELNVNALLLGDSALYLCASSLTGTREKLFFGSGTQLSVL.

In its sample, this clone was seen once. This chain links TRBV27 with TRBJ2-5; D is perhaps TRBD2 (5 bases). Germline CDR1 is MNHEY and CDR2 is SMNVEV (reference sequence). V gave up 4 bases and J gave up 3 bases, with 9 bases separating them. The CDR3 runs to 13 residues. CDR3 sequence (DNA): TGTGCCAGCAGTTCATGGGGAGAAGAGACCCAGTACTTC. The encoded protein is CASSSWGEETQYF.

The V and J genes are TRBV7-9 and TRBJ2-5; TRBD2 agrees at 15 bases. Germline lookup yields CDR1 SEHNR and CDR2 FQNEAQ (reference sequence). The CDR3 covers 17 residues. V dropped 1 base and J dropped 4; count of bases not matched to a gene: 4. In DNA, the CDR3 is TGTGCCAGCAGCTTAGGGACTAGCGGGAGGGCCCGAGAGACCCAGTACTTC. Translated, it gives CASSLGTSGRARETQYF.

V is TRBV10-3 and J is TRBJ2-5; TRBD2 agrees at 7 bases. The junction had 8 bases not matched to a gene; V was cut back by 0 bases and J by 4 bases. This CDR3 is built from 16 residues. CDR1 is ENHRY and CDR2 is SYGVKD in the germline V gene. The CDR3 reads CAISESGLAEGETQYF. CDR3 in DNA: TGTGCCATCAGTGAGTCCGGGCTAGCGGAAGGAGAGACCCAGTACTTC.

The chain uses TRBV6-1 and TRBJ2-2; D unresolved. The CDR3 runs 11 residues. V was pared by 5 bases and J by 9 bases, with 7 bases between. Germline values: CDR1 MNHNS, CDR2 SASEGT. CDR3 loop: CASSSSWELFF. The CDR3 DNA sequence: TGTGCCAGCAGTAGCTCTTGGGAGCTGTTTTTT.

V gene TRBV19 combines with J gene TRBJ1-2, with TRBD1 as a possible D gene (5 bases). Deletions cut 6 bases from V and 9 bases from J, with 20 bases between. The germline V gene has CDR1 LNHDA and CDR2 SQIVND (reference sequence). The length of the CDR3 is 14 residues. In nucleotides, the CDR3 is TGTGCCAGTAGCACAACTGGGGTAGGGACGAGCTACACCTTC. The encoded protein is CASSTTGVGTSYTF. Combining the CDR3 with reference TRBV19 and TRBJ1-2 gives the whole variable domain DGGITQSPKYLFRKEGQNVTLSCEQNLNHDAMYWYRQDPGQGLRLIYYSQIVNDFQKGDIAEGYSVSREKKESFPLTVTSAQKNPTAFYLCASSTTGVGTSYTFGSGTRLTVV.

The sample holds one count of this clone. The CDR3 is CASSLVTSDTEAFF. The CDR3 DNA follows: TGTGCCAGCAGCTTAGTAACAAGTGACACTGAAGCTTTCTTT. The chain is built from TRBV11-2 and TRBJ1-1; D gene unclear. CDR3 length equals 14 residues. The V end was cut by 1 base, the J end by 3 bases, with 9 bases between. CDR1 is SGHAT and CDR2 is FQNNGV in the germline V gene.

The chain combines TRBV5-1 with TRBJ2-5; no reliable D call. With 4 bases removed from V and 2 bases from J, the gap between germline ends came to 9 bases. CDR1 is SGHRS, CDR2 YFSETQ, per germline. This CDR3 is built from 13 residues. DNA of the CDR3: TGCGCCAGCAGCCGGAGAAGACAAGAGACCCAGTACTTC. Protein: CASSRRRQETQYF. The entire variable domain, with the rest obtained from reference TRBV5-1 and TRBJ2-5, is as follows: KAGVTQTPRYLIKTRGQQVTLSCSPISGHRSVSWYQQTPGQGLQFLFEYFSETQRNKGNFPGRFSGRQFSNSRSEMNVSTLELGDSALYLCASSRRRQETQYFGPGTRLLVL.

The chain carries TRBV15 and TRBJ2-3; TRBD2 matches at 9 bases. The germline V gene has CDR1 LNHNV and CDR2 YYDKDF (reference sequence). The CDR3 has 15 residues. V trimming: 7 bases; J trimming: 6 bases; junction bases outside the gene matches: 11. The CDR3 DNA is TGTGCCACCAAGGAAGTAGCGGGAGTTGCGGATACGCAGTATTTT. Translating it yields CATKEVAGVADTQYF.

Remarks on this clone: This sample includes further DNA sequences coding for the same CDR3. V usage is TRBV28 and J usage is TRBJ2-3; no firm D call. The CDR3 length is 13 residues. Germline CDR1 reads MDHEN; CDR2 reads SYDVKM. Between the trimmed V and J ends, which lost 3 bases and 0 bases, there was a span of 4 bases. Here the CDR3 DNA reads TGTGCCAGCAGTTTGCCTAGCACAGATACGCAGTATTTT. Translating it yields CASSLPSTDTQYF.

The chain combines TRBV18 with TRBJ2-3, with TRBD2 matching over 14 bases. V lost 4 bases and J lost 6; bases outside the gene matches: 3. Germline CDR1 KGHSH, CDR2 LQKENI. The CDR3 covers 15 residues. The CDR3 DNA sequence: TGTGCCAGCTCACGGACTAGCGGGAGGCTGGATACGCAGTATTTT. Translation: CASSRTSGRLDTQYF.

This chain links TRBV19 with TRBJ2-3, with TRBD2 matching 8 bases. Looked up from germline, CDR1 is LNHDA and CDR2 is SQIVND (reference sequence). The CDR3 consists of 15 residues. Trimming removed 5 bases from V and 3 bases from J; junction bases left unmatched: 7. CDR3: CASSPGLVRTDTQYF. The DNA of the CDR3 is TGTGCCAGTAGTCCGGGACTAGTTAGAACAGATACGCAGTATTTT.